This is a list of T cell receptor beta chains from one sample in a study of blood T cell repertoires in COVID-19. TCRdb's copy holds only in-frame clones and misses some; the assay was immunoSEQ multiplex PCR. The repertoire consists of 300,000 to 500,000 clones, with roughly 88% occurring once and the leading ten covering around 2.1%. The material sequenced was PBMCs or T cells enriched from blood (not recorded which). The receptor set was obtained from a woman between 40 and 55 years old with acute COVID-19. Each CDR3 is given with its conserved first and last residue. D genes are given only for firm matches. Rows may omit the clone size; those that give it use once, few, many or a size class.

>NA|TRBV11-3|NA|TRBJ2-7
TGTGCCAGCAGCCTCGGTGGACAGTCCTACGAGCAGTACTTC
CASSLGGQSYEQYF
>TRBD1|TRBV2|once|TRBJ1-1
TGTGCCAGCAGTGAGTTTGGGACAGTGAACACTGAAGCTTTCTTT
CASSEFGTVNTEAFF
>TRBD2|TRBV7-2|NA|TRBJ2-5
TGTGCCAGCAGACTAGCGGGGGTTGGTGAGACCCAGTACTTC
CASRLAGVGETQYF
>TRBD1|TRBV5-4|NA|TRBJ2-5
TGTGCCAGCAGCTTCGGACAGGGGCAAGAGACCCAGTACTTC
CASSFGQGQETQYF
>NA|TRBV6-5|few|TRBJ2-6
TGTGCCAGCAGTTCACAGGCCTCTGGGGCCAACGTCCTGACTTTC
CASSSQASGANVLTF
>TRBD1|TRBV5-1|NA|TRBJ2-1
TGCGCCAGCACTGTGACAGGGGGCACCTACAATGAGCAGTTCTTC
CASTVTGGTYNEQFF
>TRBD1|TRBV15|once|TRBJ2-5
TGTGCCACCAGCCCCTGGGACAGGGGGCGCGGAGAGACCCAGTACTTC
CATSPWDRGRGETQYF
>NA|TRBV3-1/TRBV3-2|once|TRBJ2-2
TGTGCCAGCAGCCAGTTCGCCGGGGAGCTGTTTTTT
CASSQFAGELFF
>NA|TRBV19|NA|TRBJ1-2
TGTGCCAGCAGGAACAGCTTTTACTATGGCTACACCTTC
CASRNSFYYGYTF
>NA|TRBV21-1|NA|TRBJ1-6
TGTGCCAGCAGCCATGGGGAGGGTGCCAATTCACCCCTCCACTTT
CASSHGEGANSPLHF